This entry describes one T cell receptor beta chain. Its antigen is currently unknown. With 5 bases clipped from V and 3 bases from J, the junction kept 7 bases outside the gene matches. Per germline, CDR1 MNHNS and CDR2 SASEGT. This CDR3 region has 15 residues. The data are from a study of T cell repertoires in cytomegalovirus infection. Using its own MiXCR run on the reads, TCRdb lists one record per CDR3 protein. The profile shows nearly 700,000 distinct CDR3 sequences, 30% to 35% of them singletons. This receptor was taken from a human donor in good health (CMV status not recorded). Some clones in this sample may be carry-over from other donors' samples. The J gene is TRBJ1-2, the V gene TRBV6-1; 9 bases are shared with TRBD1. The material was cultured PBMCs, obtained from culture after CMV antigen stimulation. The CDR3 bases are TGTGCCAGCAGTATCCGGGACAGGGCTGACTATGGCTACACCTTC. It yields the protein CASSIRDRADYGYTF.